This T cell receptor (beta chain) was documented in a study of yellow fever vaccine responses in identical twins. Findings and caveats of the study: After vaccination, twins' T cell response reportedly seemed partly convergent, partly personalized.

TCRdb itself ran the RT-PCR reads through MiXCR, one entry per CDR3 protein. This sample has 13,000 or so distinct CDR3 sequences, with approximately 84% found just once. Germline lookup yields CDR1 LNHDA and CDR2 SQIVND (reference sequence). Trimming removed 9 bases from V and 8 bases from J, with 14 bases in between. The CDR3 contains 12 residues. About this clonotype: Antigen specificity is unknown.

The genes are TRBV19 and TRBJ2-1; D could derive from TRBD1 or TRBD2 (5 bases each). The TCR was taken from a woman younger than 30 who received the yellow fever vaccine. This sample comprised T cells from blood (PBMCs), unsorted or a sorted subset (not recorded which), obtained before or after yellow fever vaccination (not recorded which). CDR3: CARPEGSHEQFF. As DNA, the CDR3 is TGTGCCAGGCCTGAGGGGTCCCATGAGCAGTTCTTC.